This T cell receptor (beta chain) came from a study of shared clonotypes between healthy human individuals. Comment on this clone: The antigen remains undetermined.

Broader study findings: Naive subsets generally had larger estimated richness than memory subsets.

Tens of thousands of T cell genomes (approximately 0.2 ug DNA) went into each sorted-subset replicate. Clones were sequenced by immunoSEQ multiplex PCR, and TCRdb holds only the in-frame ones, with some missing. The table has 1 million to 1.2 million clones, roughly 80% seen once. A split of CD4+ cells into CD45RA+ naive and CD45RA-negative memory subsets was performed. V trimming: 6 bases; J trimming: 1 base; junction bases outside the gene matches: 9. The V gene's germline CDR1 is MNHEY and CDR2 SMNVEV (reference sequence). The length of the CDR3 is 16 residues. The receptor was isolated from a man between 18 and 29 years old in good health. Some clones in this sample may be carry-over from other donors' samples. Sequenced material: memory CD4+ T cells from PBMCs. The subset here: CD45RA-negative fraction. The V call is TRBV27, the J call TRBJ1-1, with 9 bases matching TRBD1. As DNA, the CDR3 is TGTGCCAGCAGCTGGGGGACAGGGAGAAGGAACACTGAAGCTTTCTTT. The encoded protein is CASSWGTGRRNTEAFF.